This T cell receptor beta chain was found in a study of T-cell reconstitution after alpha-beta-depleted transplantation in children. Study-level points and caveats: The main origin of T-cell counts and diversity one year after transplant was newly produced T cells. TCRbeta diversity was high at day 60 in some patients (a result of surviving recipient T cells and thymic progenitors).

A library of TCRbeta sequences, prepared with unique molecular identifiers, was generated. TCRdb analysed the PCR reads with MiXCR anew, one entry per CDR3 protein. The top ten hold just over 2% of the sample, which has hundreds of thousands of distinct CDR3 sequences, roughly 10% seen once. The CDR3 contains 15 residues. Germline CDR1 reads SSHAT; CDR2 reads FNYEAQ (reference sequence). This clonotype turned up a few times. Its antigen remains unidentified. One end of the junction is discordant with germline, which a read error may explain. The sequencing here drew on PBMCs, taken before TCRalphabeta/CD19-depleted stem cell transplant. The V call is TRBV7-7, the J call TRBJ2-7; no definite D call. The sequence was collected from a child aged 2 to 15 with inherited bone marrow failure, due to receive a stem cell transplant. CDR3 DNA: TGTGCTAGCAGCTTAGGTCAAGGATTCTCCTACGAGCAGTACTTC. It is translated as CASSLGQGFSYEQYF.